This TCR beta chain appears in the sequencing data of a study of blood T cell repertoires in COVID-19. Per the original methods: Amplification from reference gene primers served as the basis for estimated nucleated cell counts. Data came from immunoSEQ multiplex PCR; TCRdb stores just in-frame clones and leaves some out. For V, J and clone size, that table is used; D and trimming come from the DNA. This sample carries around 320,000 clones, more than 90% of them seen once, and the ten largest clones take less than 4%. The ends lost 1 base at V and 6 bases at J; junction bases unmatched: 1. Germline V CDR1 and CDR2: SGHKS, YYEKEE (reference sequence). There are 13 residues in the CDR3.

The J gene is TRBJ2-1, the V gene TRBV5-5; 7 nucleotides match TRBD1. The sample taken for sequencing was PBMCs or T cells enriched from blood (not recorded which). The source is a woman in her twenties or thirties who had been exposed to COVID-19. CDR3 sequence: CASSLNRGNEQFF. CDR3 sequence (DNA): TGTGCCAGCAGCTTGAACAGGGGCAATGAGCAGTTCTTC.